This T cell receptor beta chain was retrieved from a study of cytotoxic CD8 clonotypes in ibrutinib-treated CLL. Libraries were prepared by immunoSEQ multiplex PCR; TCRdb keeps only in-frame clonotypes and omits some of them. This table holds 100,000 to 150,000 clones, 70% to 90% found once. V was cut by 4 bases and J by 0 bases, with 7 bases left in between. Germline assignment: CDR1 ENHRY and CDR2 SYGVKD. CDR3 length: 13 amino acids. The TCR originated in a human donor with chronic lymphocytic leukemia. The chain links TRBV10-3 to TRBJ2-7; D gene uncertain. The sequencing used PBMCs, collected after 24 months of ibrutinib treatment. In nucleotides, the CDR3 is TGTGCCATCAGTGGGCAGAGCTCCTACGAGCAGTACTTC. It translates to CAISGQSSYEQYF.